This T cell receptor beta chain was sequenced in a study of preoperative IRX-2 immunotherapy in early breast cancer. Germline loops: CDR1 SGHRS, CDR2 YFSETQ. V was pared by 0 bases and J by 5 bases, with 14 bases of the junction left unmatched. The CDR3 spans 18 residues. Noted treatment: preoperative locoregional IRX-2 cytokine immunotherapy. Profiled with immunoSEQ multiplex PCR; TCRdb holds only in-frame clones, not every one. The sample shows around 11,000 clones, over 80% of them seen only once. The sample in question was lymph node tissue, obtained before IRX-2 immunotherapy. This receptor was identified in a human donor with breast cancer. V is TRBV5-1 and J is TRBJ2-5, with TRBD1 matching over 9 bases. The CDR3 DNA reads TGCGCCAGCAGCTTGGCCTTCTCTAAGACAGGGGGTAGGGAGACCCAGTACTTC. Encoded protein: CASSLAFSKTGGRETQYF.